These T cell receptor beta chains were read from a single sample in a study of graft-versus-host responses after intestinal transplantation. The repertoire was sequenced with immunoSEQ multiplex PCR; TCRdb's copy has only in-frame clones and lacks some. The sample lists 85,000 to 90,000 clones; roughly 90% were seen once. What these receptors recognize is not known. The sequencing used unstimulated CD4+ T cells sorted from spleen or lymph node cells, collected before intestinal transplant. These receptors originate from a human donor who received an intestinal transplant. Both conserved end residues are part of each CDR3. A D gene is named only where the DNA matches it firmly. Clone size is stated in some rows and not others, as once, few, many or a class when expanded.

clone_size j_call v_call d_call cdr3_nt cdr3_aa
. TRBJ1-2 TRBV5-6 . TGTGCCAGCAGCAACGGACAGCTCTATGGCTACACCTTC CASSNGQLYGYTF
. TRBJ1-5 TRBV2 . TGTGCCAGCAGTGAATCGCTAAATCAGCCCCAGCATTTT CASSESLNQPQHF
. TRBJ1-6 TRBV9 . TGTGCCAGCAGCCTAACCGGGGGGGGACGTAATTCACCCCTCCACTTT CASSLTGGGRNSPLHF
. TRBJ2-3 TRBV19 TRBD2 TGTGCCAGTAGTATCCCGGGGGGGCTTGTGGGCACAGATACGCAGTATTTT CASSIPGGLVGTDTQYF
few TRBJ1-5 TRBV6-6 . TGTGCCAGCAGACAGGGCAATCAGCCCCAGCATTTT CASRQGNQPQHF
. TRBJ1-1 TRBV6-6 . TGTGCCAGCCTAGAGGGTTTTGGGACTGAAGCTTTCTTT CASLEGFGTEAFF
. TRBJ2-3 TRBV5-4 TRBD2 TGTGCCAGCAGCTTGTCCAGGCCTAGCGGGGGCCCAGATACGCAGTATTTT CASSLSRPSGGPDTQYF
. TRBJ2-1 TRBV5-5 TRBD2 TGTGCCAGCAGCCCCGGACTAGCGGGGGTTGGTGAGCAGTTCTTC CASSPGLAGVGEQFF
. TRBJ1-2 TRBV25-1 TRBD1 TGTGCCAGCAGTGGCGTAGGACAGGGACCAGTTGGGGACTATGGCTACACCTTC CASSGVGQGPVGDYGYTF
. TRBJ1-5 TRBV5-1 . TGCGCCAGCAGCTTGGGCGGCAGTTCGAATCAGCCCCAGCATTTT CASSLGGSSNQPQHF
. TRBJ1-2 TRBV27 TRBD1 TGTGCCAGCAGTCCCGACAGGGGACCCCCCTATGGCTACACCTTC CASSPDRGPPYGYTF
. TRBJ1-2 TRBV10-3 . TGTGCCATCAAGGGAGGGGTAACGGACTATGGCTACACCTTC CAIKGGVTDYGYTF
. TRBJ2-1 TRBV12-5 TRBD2 TGTGCTAGTGGATCCGGACTAGCGGGGGGCCCCTGGGATGAGCAGTTCTTC CASGSGLAGGPWDEQFF
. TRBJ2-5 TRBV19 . TGTGCCAGTACCTCCCCGCGGGAACCCTCAGCGACCCAGTACTTC CASTSPREPSATQYF
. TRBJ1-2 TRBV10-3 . TGTGCCATCAGCGCTACAGAGTTCTATGGCTACACCTTC CAISATEFYGYTF
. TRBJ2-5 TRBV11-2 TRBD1 TGTGCCACGACAGGGGATGGTGAGCAGTACTTC CATTGDGEQYF
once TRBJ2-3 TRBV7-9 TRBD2 TGTGCCAGCAGCTCCACTAGCGGTGAGGGCACAGATACGCAGTATTTT CASSSTSGEGTDTQYF
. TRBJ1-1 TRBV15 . TGTGCCACCAGCAGCAGCCCAGGGGTCACTGAAGCTTTCTTT CATSSSPGVTEAFF
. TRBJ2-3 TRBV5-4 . TGTGCCAGCAGCTCCCCGGGCACAGATACGCAGTATTTT CASSSPGTDTQYF
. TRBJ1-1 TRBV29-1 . TGCAGCGTTGCGGGACACTCGGCCGTGAACACTGAAGCTTTCTTT CSVAGHSAVNTEAFF
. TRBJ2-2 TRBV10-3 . TGTGCCATCGACCCCGGGGCCGGGGAGCTGTTTTTT CAIDPGAGELFF
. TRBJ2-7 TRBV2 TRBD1 TGTGCCAGCACAACAGGGGTTTACGAGCAGTACTTC CASTTGVYEQYF
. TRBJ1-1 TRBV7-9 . TGTGCCAGCAGAAAGACAGGGAACACTGAAGCTTTCTTT CASRKTGNTEAFF
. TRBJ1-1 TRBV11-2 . TGTGCCAGCAGCTTAGAGCCCCCCCTGGGGAGACTCATGAACACTGAAGCTTTCTTT CASSLEPPLGRLMNTEAFF
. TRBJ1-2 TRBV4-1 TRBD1 TGCGCCAGCAGCCCCACGGACAGGCCCGTTTTAGGCTACACCTTC CASSPTDRPVLGYTF
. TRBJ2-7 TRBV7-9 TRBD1 TGTGCCAGCAGCTTGGACAGGGAAGGCGAGCAGTACTTC CASSLDREGEQYF
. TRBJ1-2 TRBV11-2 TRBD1 TGTGCCAGCAGCTCACCACAAAATTTCCGGGACAGGGGGCATGGCTACACCTTC CASSSPQNFRDRGHGYTF
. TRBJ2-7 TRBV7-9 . TGTGCCAGCAGCTTAACCCCCGGGGCCTACGAGCAGTACTTC CASSLTPGAYEQYF
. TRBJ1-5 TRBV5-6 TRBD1 TGTGCCAGCAGCTTGGGGACAGGGGCGAGAAGCAATCAGCCCCAGCATTTT CASSLGTGARSNQPQHF
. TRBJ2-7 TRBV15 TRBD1 TGTGCCACCAGCAGAGATCAGGGGGACCCGCAGTACTTC CATSRDQGDPQYF
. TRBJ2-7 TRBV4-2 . TGTGCCAGCAGCCAAGATAACGCCAGGGTCGAGCAGTACTTC CASSQDNARVEQYF
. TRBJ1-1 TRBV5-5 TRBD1 TGTGCCAGCAGCTTGGTGGGGACAGGGTTAGAGGTTTGGGCTTTCTTT CASSLVGTGLEVWAFF
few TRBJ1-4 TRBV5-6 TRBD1 TGTGCCAGCAGCGGGGGACAGGGTCTAGGTGGAAAACTGTTTTTT CASSGGQGLGGKLFF
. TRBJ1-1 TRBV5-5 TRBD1 TGTGCCAGCAGCTTATGGTACCAGGGGGCGGGTGAAGCTTTCTTT CASSLWYQGAGEAFF
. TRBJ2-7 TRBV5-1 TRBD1 TGCGCCAGCAGCTCCACCCCAGGGGGCGAGCAGTACTTC CASSSTPGGEQYF
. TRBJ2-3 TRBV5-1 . TGCGCCAGCACCGGGACTCTAGATACGCAGTATTTT CASTGTLDTQYF
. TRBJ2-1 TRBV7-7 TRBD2 TGTGCTAGCAGCCGGGGGGGATCCTACAATGAGCAGTTCTTC CASSRGGSYNEQFF
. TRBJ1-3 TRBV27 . TGTGCCAGCAGTTTACGGGGATTGGGGGGAAACACCATATATTTT CASSLRGLGGNTIYF
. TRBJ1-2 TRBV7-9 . TGTGCCAGCAGCTTTGCCCCCCACGGGGACTATAGGGACTATGGCTACACCTTC CASSFAPHGDYRDYGYTF
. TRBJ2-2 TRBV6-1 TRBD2 TGTGCCAGCAGTGTCACTAGCGGGGGAATCGGGGAGCTGTTTTTT CASSVTSGGIGELFF
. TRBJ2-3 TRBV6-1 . TGTGCCAGCACGCGGGCAAGCAGCACAGATACGCAGTATTTT CASTRASSTDTQYF
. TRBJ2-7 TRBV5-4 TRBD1 TGTGCCAGCGGCGCCTACAGGGGCGAGCAGTACTTC CASGAYRGEQYF
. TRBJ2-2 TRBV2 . TGTGCCACCCCGGTGGAGGGTTCCGGGGAGCTGTTTTTT CATPVEGSGELFF
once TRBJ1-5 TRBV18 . TGTGCCAGCTCACGGACAGAGAATCAGCCCCAGCATTTT CASSRTENQPQHF